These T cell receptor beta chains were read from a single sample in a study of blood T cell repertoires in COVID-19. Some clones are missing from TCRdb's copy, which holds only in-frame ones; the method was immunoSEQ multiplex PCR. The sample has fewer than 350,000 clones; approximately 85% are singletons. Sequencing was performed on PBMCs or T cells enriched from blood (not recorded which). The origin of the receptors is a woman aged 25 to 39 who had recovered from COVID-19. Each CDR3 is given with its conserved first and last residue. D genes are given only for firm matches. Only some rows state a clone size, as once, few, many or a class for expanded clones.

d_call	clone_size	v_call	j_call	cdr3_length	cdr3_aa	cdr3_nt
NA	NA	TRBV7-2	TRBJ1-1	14	CASSLQGLNTEAFF	TGTGCCAGCAGCTTGCAGGGTTTGAACACTGAAGCTTTCTTT
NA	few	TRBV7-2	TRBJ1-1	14	CASSSRVGDTEAFF	TGTGCCAGCAGCTCCAGGGTTGGGGACACTGAAGCTTTCTTT
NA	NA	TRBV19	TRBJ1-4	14	CASSIRQGGEKLFF	TGTGCCAGTAGTATCCGGCAGGGTGGTGAAAAACTGTTTTTT
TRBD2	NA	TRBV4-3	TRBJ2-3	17	CASSQDRTSGGIDTQYF	TGCGCCAGCAGCCAAGATCGGACTAGCGGGGGCATCGATACGCAGTATTTT
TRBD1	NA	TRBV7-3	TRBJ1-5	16	CASSQPGQGPGQPQHF	TGTGCCAGCAGCCAGCCGGGACAGGGGCCCGGTCAGCCCCAGCATTTT
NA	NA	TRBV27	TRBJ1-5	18	CASGGWTSGGSGNQPQHF	TGTGCCAGCGGGGGGTGGACGTCCGGGGGTAGCGGCAATCAGCCCCAGCATTTT
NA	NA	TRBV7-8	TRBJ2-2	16	CASSVAEGSNTGELFF	TGTGCCAGCAGTGTCGCAGAGGGTTCGAACACCGGGGAGCTGTTTTTT
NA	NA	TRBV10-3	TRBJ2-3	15	CAISGASVGTDTQYF	TGTGCCATCAGCGGCGCTAGCGTAGGCACAGATACGCAGTATTTT
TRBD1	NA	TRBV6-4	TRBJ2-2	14	CASRADRATGELFF	TGTGCCAGCAGAGCGGACAGGGCGACTGGGGAGCTGTTTTTT
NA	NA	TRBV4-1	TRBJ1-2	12	CASSSTNYGYTF	TGCGCCAGCAGCTCCACTAACTATGGCTACACCTTC
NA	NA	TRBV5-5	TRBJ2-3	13	CASSPLGADTQYF	TGTGCCAGCAGCCCGTTGGGCGCAGATACGCAGTATTTT
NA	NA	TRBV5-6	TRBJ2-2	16	CASSEIHEQVVGELFF	TGTGCCAGCAGCGAAATCCATGAACAGGTGGTCGGGGAGCTGTTTTTT
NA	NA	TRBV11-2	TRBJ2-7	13	CASSLEAGYEQYF	TGTGCCAGCAGCTTAGAGGCAGGCTACGAGCAGTACTTC
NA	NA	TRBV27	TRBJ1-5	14	CASSLSRVNQPQHF	TGTGCCAGCAGTTTATCGAGGGTTAATCAGCCCCAGCATTTT
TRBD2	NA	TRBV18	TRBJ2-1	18	CASSPLAGFSDSYNEQFF	TGTGCCAGCTCACCACTAGCGGGTTTTTCCGACTCCTACAATGAGCAGTTCTTC
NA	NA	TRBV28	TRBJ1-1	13	CASSGTPDTEAFF	TGTGCCAGCAGTGGGACACCCGACACTGAAGCTTTCTTT
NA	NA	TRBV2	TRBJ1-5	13	CASSHDGNQPQHF	TGTGCCAGCAGCCATGACGGGAATCAGCCCCAGCATTTT
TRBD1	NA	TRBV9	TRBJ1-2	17	CASSPIGQGANNYGYTF	TGTGCCAGCAGCCCGATAGGACAGGGGGCGAATAACTATGGCTACACCTTC
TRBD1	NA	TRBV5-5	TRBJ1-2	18	CASSLRPRPDRGDYGYTF	TGTGCCAGCAGCTTGCGGCCGCGACCTGACAGGGGAGACTATGGCTACACCTTC
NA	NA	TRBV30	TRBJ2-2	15	CAWSNNRAHTGELFF	TGTGCCTGGAGCAATAACAGGGCCCACACCGGGGAGCTGTTTTTT
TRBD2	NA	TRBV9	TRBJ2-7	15	CASSGSGRDGYEQYF	TGTGCCAGCAGCGGTAGCGGGAGGGATGGGTACGAGCAGTACTTC
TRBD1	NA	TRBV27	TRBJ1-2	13	CASSGTGGYGYTF	TGTGCCAGCTCCGGGACAGGGGGTTATGGCTACACCTTC